The entry that follows covers one T cell receptor beta chain sequence. The antigen is undetermined. The CDR3 is made up of 14 amino acids. Trimming left V 2 bases short and J 2 bases short, with 9 bases between. The germline CDR1 and CDR2 sequences are KGHDR and SFDVKD. The sample belongs to a study of CD8 T cells in ankylosing spondylitis. Study results and limitations: A motif of roughly 8 highly homologous TCR beta variants was seen as apparently characteristic of ankylosing spondylitis blood.

TCRdb re-called the 5' RACE reads with MiXCR, one entry per CDR3 protein. Of 130,000 or so distinct CDR3 sequences in the sample, around 7% are singletons; the top ten hold 12%. The chain carries TRBV24-1 and TRBJ2-7; D ambiguous. The source of this sequence is a male donor with ankylosing spondylitis or in good health (not recorded which). Material for sequencing was blood, either unsorted or a sorted T cell fraction (not recorded which). The CDR3 DNA sequence: TGTGCCACCAGTGATTGGCAGAGACCCTACGAGCAGTACTTC. Its protein product is CATSDWQRPYEQYF.